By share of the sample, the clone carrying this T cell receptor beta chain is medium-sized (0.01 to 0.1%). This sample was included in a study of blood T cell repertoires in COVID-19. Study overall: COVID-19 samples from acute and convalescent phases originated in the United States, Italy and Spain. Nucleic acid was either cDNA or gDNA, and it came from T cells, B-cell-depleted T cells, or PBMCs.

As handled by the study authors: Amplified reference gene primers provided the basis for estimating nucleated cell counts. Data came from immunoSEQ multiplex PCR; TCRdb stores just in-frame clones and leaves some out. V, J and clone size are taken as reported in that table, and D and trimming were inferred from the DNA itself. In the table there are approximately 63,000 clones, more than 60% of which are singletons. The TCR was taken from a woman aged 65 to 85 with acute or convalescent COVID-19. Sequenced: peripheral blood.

The DNA for the CDR3 is TGTGCCAGCAGCTTAGCCGGGAATGTACTAGCGGGGAACGAGCAGTACTTC. It yields the protein CASSLAGNVLAGNEQYF. The rearrangement links TRBV7-2 to TRBJ2-7, with 10 bases aligning to TRBD2. CDR1 and CDR2 from the germline V gene are SGHTA and FQGNSA. V was pared by 0 bases and J by 5 bases, with 10 bases of the junction left unmatched. This CDR3 has 17 residues.